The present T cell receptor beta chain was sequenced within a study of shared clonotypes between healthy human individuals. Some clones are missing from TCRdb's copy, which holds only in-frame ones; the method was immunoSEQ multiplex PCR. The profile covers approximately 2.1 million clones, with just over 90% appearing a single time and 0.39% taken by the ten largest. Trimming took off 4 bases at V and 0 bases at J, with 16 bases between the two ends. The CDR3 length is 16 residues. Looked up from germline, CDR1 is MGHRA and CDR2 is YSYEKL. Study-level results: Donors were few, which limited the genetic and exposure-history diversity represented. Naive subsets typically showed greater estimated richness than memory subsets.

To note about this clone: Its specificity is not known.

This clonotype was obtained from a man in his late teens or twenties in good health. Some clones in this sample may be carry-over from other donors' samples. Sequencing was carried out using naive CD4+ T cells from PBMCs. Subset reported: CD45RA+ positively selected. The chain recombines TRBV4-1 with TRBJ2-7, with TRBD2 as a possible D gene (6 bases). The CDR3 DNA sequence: TGCGCCAGCAGCCCCACGTGGGGGGAAGGCTCCTACGAGCAGTACTTC. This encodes CASSPTWGEGSYEQYF.